This T cell receptor beta chain was captured in a study of T cells of healthy individuals. CDR1 and CDR2 (germline): SGHRS, YFSETQ. The CDR3 totals 15 residues. J was trimmed by 5 bases and V by 2 bases; bases with no gene match: 8. TCRdb re-analysed the 5' RACE reads in MiXCR, keeping a single row per CDR3 protein. Among about 96,000 distinct CDR3 sequences, approximately 15% were seen once, and the ten largest hold 6.2%. This clonotype was sampled from a human donor in good health. The rearrangement uses TRBV5-1 and TRBJ1-2; 8 bases are shared with TRBD1. CDR3 in amino acids: CASSFAPGQEYGYTF. The CDR3 DNA reads TGCGCCAGCAGCTTCGCTCCGGGACAGGAGTATGGCTACACCTTC.